The 23 T cell receptor beta chains presented below share a single source sample, sequenced in a study of shared clonotypes between healthy human individuals. Some clones are missing from TCRdb's copy, which holds only in-frame ones; the method was immunoSEQ multiplex PCR. Of roughly 2.2 million clones in the sample, over 90% were seen once. Sequenced sample: naive CD4+ T cells from PBMCs. The subset here: CD45RA+ positively selected. The receptor source for this set is a man between 18 and 29 years old in good health. Some clones in this sample may be carry-over from other donors' samples.

The chain recombines TRBV11-2 with TRBJ2-7; weak D call: TRBD1 (5 bases). Trimming removed 1 base at V and 6 bases at J, with 16 bases between. Germline V CDR1 and CDR2: SGHAT, FQNNGV. The CDR3 covers 15 residues. CDR3 amino acids: CASSLASQGRFEQYF. The DNA of the CDR3 is TGTGCCAGCAGCTTAGCCTCGCAGGGAAGATTCGAGCAGTACTTC.

V gene TRBV19 combines with J gene TRBJ1-1; D is undetermined. V lost 8 bases and J 4 bases, leaving 14 bases between the germline ends. This CDR3 has 13 amino acids. CDR1 is LNHDA and CDR2 is SQIVND in the germline V gene (reference sequence). The CDR3, as DNA: TGTGCCAGTTTTCTGAACGGGTTCACTGAAGCTTTCTTT. It yields the protein CASFLNGFTEAFF.

The V gene is TRBV6-1, the J gene TRBJ2-7; D not resolved. The CDR3 totals 15 residues. Trimming shortened V by 6 bases and J by 0 bases, and 15 bases separated the two germline ends. Germline loops: CDR1 MNHNS, CDR2 SASEGT. The CDR3 nucleotides are TGTGCCAGCAGGGTCTTACTGGTTGCCTCCTACGAGCAGTACTTC. Translated: CASRVLLVASYEQYF.

V and J are TRBV7-2 and TRBJ2-3; a weak D match, TRBD2 (5 bases). V shed 2 bases and J shed 0 bases, with 12 bases lying between them. The CDR3 length is 16 residues. Germline CDR1 is SGHTA and CDR2 is FQGNSA. CDR3 sequence reads: CASSLFGVLSTDTQYF. The CDR3 DNA sequence: TGTGCCAGCAGCTTATTCGGGGTGCTCAGCACAGATACGCAGTATTTT.

V gene TRBV15 combines with J gene TRBJ2-5; no definite D call. V was cut by 0 bases and J by 4 bases, with 9 bases left in between. Germline values: CDR1 LNHNV, CDR2 YYDKDF (reference sequence). The CDR3 is 14 amino acids. The CDR3 DNA follows: TGTGCCACCAGCAGAGATTGGGGTGGAGAGACCCAGTACTTC. Its translation is CATSRDWGGETQYF.

This clone appeared a single time. V and J are TRBV5-4 and TRBJ2-3, with D possibly TRBD2 on 6 matching bases. This CDR3 is built from 16 residues. V was clipped by 1 base and J by 1 base, with 13 bases between them. CDR1 SGHNT and CDR2 YYREEE come from the germline V gene (reference sequence). CDR3 DNA: TGTGCCAGCAGCTTGTATCCGGGAGCTGGCACAGATACGCAGTATTTT. Its protein product is CASSLYPGAGTDTQYF.

V is TRBV5-1 and J is TRBJ2-7; 10 bases match TRBD2. Germline trimming cut 2 bases from V and 3 bases from J; bases unmatched to any gene: 5. The CDR3 runs 15 residues. The V gene's germline CDR1 is SGHRS and CDR2 YFSETQ. The CDR3 bases are TGCGCCAGCAGCTTACTAGCGGGGCAGCTCTACGAGCAGTACTTC. This gives the protein CASSLLAGQLYEQYF.

This rearrangement joins TRBV28 to TRBJ2-7; D is possibly TRBD1 (5 bases). V gave up 2 bases and J gave up 0 bases, with 14 bases separating them. Germline V CDR1 and CDR2: MDHEN, SYDVKM. This CDR3 spans 16 amino acids. The CDR3, as DNA: TGTGCCAGCAGTTTAGCCCCCAGGGTTGGCTCCTACGAGCAGTACTTC. This translates into CASSLAPRVGSYEQYF.

CDR3 sequence: CASTTRGRTGEQYF. Here the CDR3 DNA reads TGTGCCAGCACCACCAGGGGCCGAACCGGCGAGCAGTACTTC. The chain couples TRBV28 to TRBJ2-7; a possible D gene is TRBD1 (6 bases). The CDR3 spans 14 residues. Germline V gene sequence: CDR1 MDHEN, CDR2 SYDVKM. Trimming took off 7 bases at V and 6 bases at J, with 19 bases between the two ends. Based on the CDR3 plus reference TRBV28 and TRBJ2-7, the full variable domain is DVKVTQSSRYLVKRTGEKVFLECVQDMDHENMFWYRQDPGLGLRLIYFSYDVKMKEKGDIPEGYSVSREKKERFSLILESASTNQTSMYLCASTTRGRTGEQYFGPGTRLTVT.

The chain joins TRBV30 to TRBJ2-7; TRBD1 aligns across 11 bases. The V gene end was trimmed by 3 bases and the J gene end by 3 bases; junction bases not matched to a gene: 7. This CDR3 has 15 residues. Germline-derived CDR1 and CDR2 are GTSNPN and SVGIG (reference sequence). The CDR3 loop reads CAWRDRTGGIYEQYF. The CDR3 bases are TGTGCCTGGAGAGATAGGACAGGGGGCATCTACGAGCAGTACTTC.

The J gene is TRBJ1-1, the V gene TRBV5-6; 10 nucleotides line up with TRBD1. CDR3 length equals 16 residues. Trimming cost V 2 bases and J 7 bases; bases outside gene matches: 11. The V gene's germline CDR1 is SGHDT and CDR2 YYEEEE. DNA for the CDR3: TGTGCCAGCAGCTTTCGGGACAGGGGACCTTCGGGTGAAGCTTTCTTT. Residues: CASSFRDRGPSGEAFF.

The V gene is TRBV7-3, the J gene TRBJ1-1; D gene ambiguous. The V and J ends lost 2 bases and 0 bases respectively, with 10 bases between them. The CDR3 totals 15 residues. Germline V lookup: CDR1 SGHTA, CDR2 FQGTGA. CDR3 loop: CASSLGVGMNTEAFF. The CDR3 region has the DNA TGTGCCAGCAGCTTAGGCGTCGGAATGAACACTGAAGCTTTCTTT. Supplemented by reference TRBV7-3 and TRBJ1-1, the full variable domain reads GAGVSQTPSNKVTEKGKYVELRCDPISGHTALYWYRQSLGQGPEFLIYFQGTGAADDSGLPNDRFFAVRPEGSVSTLKIQRTERGDSAVYLCASSLGVGMNTEAFFGQGTRLTVV.

The rearrangement joins TRBV15 to TRBJ1-3, with a weak D call TRBD1 (6 bases). Germline loops: CDR1 LNHNV, CDR2 YYDKDF (reference sequence). V was pared by 5 bases and J by 2 bases, with 10 bases between. The CDR3 runs 14 residues. CDR3 coding DNA: TGTGCCACCAGCCCGCCAGGGGCTGGAAACACCATATATTTT. Residues: CATSPPGAGNTIYF.

Concerning this clone: Other nucleotide sequences from this sample produce the same CDR3. The chain is built from TRBV9 and TRBJ2-2; D remains unclear. Looked up from germline, CDR1 is SGDLS and CDR2 is YYNGEE. V was shortened by 0 bases and J by 1 base, with 4 bases between the two germline ends. CDR3 length equals 14 residues. The CDR3 loop reads CASSVAENTGELFF. CDR3 in DNA: TGTGCCAGCAGCGTAGCAGAGAACACCGGGGAGCTGTTTTTT.

This chain links TRBV28 with TRBJ2-1, with D possibly TRBD1 on 6 matching bases. The CDR3 contains 12 residues. V lost 8 bases to trimming and J lost 4 bases, with 9 bases between them. Germline V lookup: CDR1 MDHEN, CDR2 SYDVKM. CDR3 loop: CASGTTYNEQFF. The CDR3 DNA reads as TGTGCCAGCGGGACAACTTACAATGAGCAGTTCTTC.

The gene calls are TRBV27 and TRBJ2-7, with D uncertain. The CDR3 has 14 residues. Trimming took off 6 bases at V and 3 bases at J, with 15 bases between the two ends. Germline V gives CDR1 MNHEY, CDR2 SMNVEV (reference sequence). The CDR3 loop is CASRSYRSNYEQYF. CDR3 bases: TGTGCCAGCAGATCTTACAGATCCAACTACGAGCAGTACTTC.

The chain combines TRBV29-1 with TRBJ2-7, with D tentatively TRBD2 (5 bases). The CDR3 length is 12 residues. From germline, CDR1 is SQVTM and CDR2 ANQGSEA. V gave up 3 bases and J gave up 6 bases, with 12 bases separating them. In DNA, the CDR3 is TGCAGCGTTGAGAAGCCGGGAAGCGAGCAGTACTTC. It codes for CSVEKPGSEQYF.

This CDR3 is CASRPQGAGETQYF. The CDR3 bases are TGTGCCAGCAGACCACAGGGGGCCGGCGAGACCCAGTACTTC. This chain uses TRBV28 with TRBJ2-5; 9 bases are shared with TRBD1. The length of the CDR3 is 14 residues. The germline V gene has CDR1 MDHEN and CDR2 SYDVKM. V lost 6 bases to trimming and J lost 5 bases; unmatched junction nucleotides: 7.

With regard to this clone: One junction end disagrees with the germline gene, perhaps due to a read error. V usage is TRBV5-1 and J usage is TRBJ1-2; 7 bases line up with TRBD1. Germline V CDR1 and CDR2: SGHRS, YFSETQ. The CDR3 runs to 14 residues. CDR3 DNA: TGCGCCAGCAGCTTGGGCCCCTCGGAGGGACAGCTTATCTTC. It yields the protein CASSLGPSEGQLIF.

The chain couples TRBV14 to TRBJ2-7; no firm D call. Deletions cut 3 bases from V and 5 bases from J, with 17 bases between. Germline-derived CDR1 and CDR2 are SGHDN and FVKESK. The CDR3 is 15 amino acids. CDR3 DNA sequence: TGTGCCAGCAGCCAGGACCCCTACTTGACGGACGAGCAGTACTTC. Protein product: CASSQDPYLTDEQYF.

This clone came up a few times. Other DNA sequences in this sample translate to the same CDR3. J is TRBJ1-1 and V is TRBV18; possible D gene TRBD1, 5 bases. The CDR3 is 14 amino acids. Germline assignment: CDR1 KGHSH and CDR2 LQKENI. V was pared by 2 bases and J by 1 base, with 8 bases between. The CDR3 DNA reads TGTGCCAGCTCACCAGGGGGACCGAACACTGAAGCTTTCTTT. Translating it yields CASSPGGPNTEAFF. The whole variable domain, filled in from reference TRBV18 and TRBJ1-1, reads NAGVMQNPRHLVRRRGQEARLRCSPMKGHSHVYWYRQLPEEGLKFMVYLQKENIIDESGMPKERFSAEFPKEGPSILRIQQVVRGDSAAYFCASSPGGPNTEAFFGQGTRLTVV.

The chain is built from TRBV7-3 and TRBJ1-1; D is unclear. Between the trimmed V and J ends, which lost 3 bases and 10 bases, there was a span of 15 bases. Germline lookup yields CDR1 SGHTA and CDR2 FQGTGA. CDR3 length: 13 amino acids. In DNA form, the CDR3 reads TGTGCCAGCAGCTTTGACCCACGAAGTGGAGCTTTCTTT. Protein sequence: CASSFDPRSGAFF.

The rearrangement uses TRBV7-9 and TRBJ2-3; D unclear. Trimming stripped 7 bases from V and 7 bases from J, with 12 bases between. Germline V gives CDR1 SEHNR, CDR2 FQNEAQ (reference sequence). There are 12 residues in the CDR3. CDR3 in amino acids: CASNPTENTQYF. The CDR3 nucleotides are TGTGCCAGCAACCCTACGGAAAATACGCAGTATTTT.